Below, one TCR beta chain is given with its context. Per germline, CDR1 MGHRA and CDR2 YSYEKL. This CDR3 region has 14 residues. V gave up 4 bases and J gave up 5 bases; unmatched junction bases: 5. Profiled with immunoSEQ multiplex PCR; TCRdb holds only in-frame clones, not every one. This table holds approximately 99,000 clones, about 95% found once. This entry is derived from a study of technical replicates of blood from a few donors. The chain employs TRBV4-1 and TRBJ2-5; 9 nucleotides match TRBD2. The specimen was T cells isolated from PBMCs. The sequence came from a human donor in good health. CDR3 amino acids: CASSLAGVVETQYF. CDR3 bases: TGCGCCAGCAGCCTAGCGGGGGTTGTGGAGACCCAGTACTTC.